These 24 T cell receptor beta chains share one sample of origin, sequenced in a study of T cells in Graves' hyperthyroidism and ophthalmopathy. RNA transcripts served as the template for amplifying TCR beta CDR3 regions. The HTBI set primed first-round TCR CDR3 RT-PCR. In TCRdb, the multiplex PCR reads were re-called with MiXCR into one record per CDR3 protein. This table has around 350,000 distinct CDR3 sequences, around a sixth appearing once. The source material was blood. The source of these receptors is a young woman with Graves' hyperthyroidism that later progressed to Graves' ophthalmopathy.

This clonotype was recorded at least ten times. This chain connects TRBV6-2 or TRBV6-3 to TRBJ2-1, with 13 nucleotides matching TRBD2. The CDR3 length is 24 residues. V shed 1 base and J 3 bases; nucleotides not matched to a gene: 24. CDR1 is MNHEY, CDR2 SVGEGT, per germline. DNA of the CDR3: TGTGCCAGCAGTTACTTAGACAGGGGGCGCTGGGATCTACTAGCGGGAGGGGTCTACAATGAGCAGTTCTTC. Protein: CASSYLDRGRWDLLAGGVYNEQFF.

There are a few counts of this clonotype. The genes are TRBV20-1 and TRBJ1-4; D gene uncertain. The germline V gene encodes CDR1 DFQATT and CDR2 SNEGSKA (reference sequence). The CDR3 consists of 14 residues. The V end lost 1 base, the J end lost 3 bases, and 9 bases lay between the germline ends. Written as DNA, the CDR3 is TGCAGTGCTAGAGGAGGGCATTCTAATGAAAAACTGTTTTTT. Its translation is CSARGGHSNEKLFF.

This clonotype was found many times. This chain links TRBV12-3 or TRBV12-4 with TRBJ1-2; D unclear. CDR3 length: 16 residues. Trimming pared 1 base from V and 0 bases from J, leaving 12 bases between. The CDR3 reads CASSLVAGTTNYGYTF. In nucleotides, the CDR3 is TGTGCCAGCAGTTTAGTGGCAGGCACTACTAACTATGGCTACACCTTC.

CDR3 amino acids: CSPLDGGYEQYF. CDR3 DNA sequence: TGCAGTCCCCTTGACGGGGGCTACGAGCAGTACTTC. This rearrangement joins TRBV20-1 to TRBJ2-7, with TRBD2 as a possible D gene (6 bases). This CDR3 is 12 amino acids long. Germline CDR1 DFQATT, CDR2 SNEGSKA (reference sequence). V shed 8 bases and J shed 3 bases, with 14 bases lying between them.

V is TRBV29-1 and J is TRBJ1-2, with D perhaps TRBD1 (6 bases). V shed 3 bases and J shed 4 bases, with 21 bases lying between them. CDR3 length: 16 residues. Germline CDR1 SQVTM, CDR2 ANQGSEA. The CDR3 loop is CSVENQGSHNPYGYTF. The CDR3 DNA reads TGCAGCGTTGAGAACCAGGGGAGTCATAATCCCTATGGCTACACCTTC.

The chain couples TRBV19 to TRBJ2-1, with D perhaps assigned TRBD1 or TRBD2 (6 bases each). Germline V gene lookup returns CDR1 LNHDA and CDR2 SQIVND (reference sequence). The CDR3 contains 15 residues. The V and J ends lost 7 bases and 5 bases respectively, with 18 bases between them. The CDR3 DNA is TGTGCCAGTAATCCCGGGGGCCCTAGGAACAATGAGCAGTTCTTC. This codes for CASNPGGPRNNEQFF. The full variable domain, in which reference TRBV19 and TRBJ2-1 provide the parts outside the CDR3, is DGGITQSPKYLFRKEGQNVTLSCEQNLNHDAMYWYRQDPGQGLRLIYYSQIVNDFQKGDIAEGYSVSREKKESFPLTVTSAQKNPTAFYLCASNPGGPRNNEQFFGPGTRLTVL.

At least ten counts were recorded for this clonotype. The rearrangement links TRBV7-9 to TRBJ2-1, with 8 bases that match TRBD1. CDR1 is SEHNR and CDR2 is FQNEAQ in the germline V gene (reference sequence). This CDR3 is 15 amino acids long. Unmatched junction bases numbered 4, after V lost 1 base and J lost 5 bases. CDR3 in DNA: TGTGCCAGCAGCTTAGTTCAGGGGGCGGACAATGAGCAGTTCTTC. Protein sequence: CASSLVQGADNEQFF.

Concerning this clonotype: It may be a read error: a sequence one base away is much more abundant. This sequence joins TRBV7-9 and TRBJ2-7, with a possible D match to TRBD2 (6 bases). There are 17 residues in the CDR3. The germline V gene has CDR1 SEHNR and CDR2 FQNEAQ (reference sequence). Here the CDR3 reads CASSHSRLVSGSYEQHF. CDR3 nucleotide sequence: TGTGCCAGCAGCCACAGCAGACTAGTCAGTGGCTCCTACGAGCAGCACTTC.

The chain combines TRBV14 with TRBJ1-1; D remains ambiguous. Trimming shortened V by 1 base and J by 5 bases, and 5 bases separated the two germline ends. Germline V CDR1 and CDR2: SGHDN, FVKESK. This CDR3 is 12 amino acids long. The CDR3 bases are TGTGCCAGCAGCCAAGTCGCAACTGAAGCTTTCTTT. Encoded protein: CASSQVATEAFF.

This clonotype was seen repeatedly, ten times or more. The chain carries TRBV6-1 and TRBJ2-1; the match to TRBD2 covers 11 bases. This CDR3 has 15 residues. Germline values: CDR1 MNHNS, CDR2 SASEGT. V gave up 6 bases and J gave up 4 bases; unmatched junction bases: 5. The CDR3 protein is CASRITSGRYNEQFF. Written as DNA, the CDR3 is TGTGCCAGCAGAATCACTAGCGGGAGATACAATGAGCAGTTCTTC.

This clonotype has only a few counts. The chain couples TRBV10-3 to TRBJ2-6, with D tentatively TRBD1 (8 bases). CDR1 and CDR2 from the germline V gene are ENHRY and SYGVKD. V shed 11 bases and J shed 0 bases, with 23 bases lying between them. The CDR3 is 18 residues long. CDR3 in amino acids: CAALGGTGSLSGANVLTF. The CDR3 region has the DNA TGTGCCGCACTCGGGGGGACAGGCTCGCTCTCTGGGGCCAACGTCCTGACTTTC.

At least ten counts were recorded for this clonotype. The V and J genes are TRBV2 and TRBJ2-1; possible D gene TRBD2, 6 bases. Between the trimmed V and J ends, which lost 1 base and 9 bases, there was a span of 16 bases. The CDR3 is 15 amino acids. Per the germline V gene, CDR1 is SNHLY and CDR2 is FYNNEI. The CDR3: CASSEVGQGSGEQFF. The CDR3 region has the DNA TGTGCCAGCAGTGAAGTGGGCCAGGGTAGCGGTGAGCAGTTCTTC.

This clonotype was found many times. V and J are TRBV20-1 and TRBJ2-1; D possibly uses TRBD1 or TRBD2 (7 bases each). Germline V gene lookup returns CDR1 DFQATT and CDR2 SNEGSKA (reference sequence). The CDR3 sequence is 14 residues long. Between the trimmed V and J ends, which lost 6 bases and 6 bases, there was a span of 18 bases. The CDR3 DNA is TGCAGTGCCAGGGGGGGTGGGGAGGTCAATGAGCAGTTCTTC. It translates to CSARGGGEVNEQFF.

The chain is built from TRBV10-1 and TRBJ2-7; D is unresolved. Trimming shortened V by 4 bases and J by 6 bases, and 13 bases separated the two germline ends. This CDR3 contains 13 residues. The germline V gene encodes CDR1 WNHNN and CDR2 SYGVQD (reference sequence). The CDR3 DNA follows: TGCGCCAGCAGTGGTGTAATGTCTGGCGAGCAGTACTTC. It encodes CASSGVMSGEQYF.

Ten or more counts support this clonotype. DNA for the CDR3: TGTGCCAGCAGTTCGACCGGGATTTGGGCTGGCCGGAACTATGGCTACACCTTC. Encoded protein: CASSSTGIWAGRNYGYTF. The chain employs TRBV6-1 and TRBJ1-2; D not certain. Germline V gene sequence: CDR1 MNHNS, CDR2 SASEGT. Trimming stripped 5 bases from V and 2 bases from J, with 24 bases between. CDR3 length: 18 residues.

This clonotype was counted many times. This chain links TRBV20-1 with TRBJ2-7, with TRBD1 identical over 8 bases. The CDR3 runs 13 residues. The V and J ends lost 2 bases and 3 bases, in that order; junction bases with no gene match: 3. CDR1 DFQATT and CDR2 SNEGSKA come from the germline V gene (reference sequence). CDR3 protein: CSARQGANYEQYF. CDR3 DNA: TGCAGTGCTAGACAGGGGGCGAACTACGAGCAGTACTTC.

This clonotype was detected only once. It may be a read error: a sequence one base away is much more abundant. The rearrangement uses TRBV9 and TRBJ2-1; 11 positions agree with TRBD2. Germline assignment: CDR1 SGDLS and CDR2 YYNGEE. The length of the CDR3 is 17 residues. CDR3 DNA sequence: TGTGCCAGCGGCGTAGGCACTAGCGGGAGTTTGGTCTATGAGCAGTTCTTC. Its translation: CASGVGTSGSLVYEQFF.

The sample holds many counts of this clonotype. The V and J genes are TRBV12-3 or TRBV12-4 and TRBJ1-2; D may be TRBD1 (5 bases). The CDR3 sequence is 13 residues long. The ends were cut back, 6 bases at V and 2 bases at J, with 10 bases in the middle. The CDR3 coding sequence is TGTGCCAGCAGCGACAGTGAGAACTATGGCTACACCTTC. Translating gives CASSDSENYGYTF.

A few counts support this clonotype. The chain joins TRBV7-3 to TRBJ2-1; TRBD2 matches at 8 bases. The CDR3 totals 16 residues. CDR1 SGHTA and CDR2 FQGTGA come from the germline V gene. V was clipped by 6 bases and J by 9 bases; unmatched bases: 16. The CDR3 loop reads CASRTSAGGIVGEQFF. DNA of the CDR3: TGTGCCAGCAGAACCAGTGCGGGAGGAATTGTGGGTGAGCAGTTCTTC.

In this sample, this clonotype turned up many times. This sequence joins TRBV20-1 and TRBJ2-2; 8 bases align to TRBD1. The CDR3 is made up of 15 amino acids. With V trimmed by 3 bases and J by 2 bases, 5 bases remained unmatched. Germline loops: CDR1 DFQATT, CDR2 SNEGSKA (reference sequence). The CDR3 is CSARKGQVNTGELFF. CDR3 bases: TGCAGTGCTAGGAAGGGACAGGTTAACACCGGGGAGCTGTTTTTT.

Ten or more counts support this clonotype. The chain is built from TRBV10-3 and TRBJ2-1; 8 bases are a match to TRBD2. In germline, CDR1 is ENHRY, CDR2 SYGVKD. V shed 6 bases, J shed 8 bases, and the junction held 18 bases outside the gene matches. The CDR3 extends over 17 amino acids. The CDR3 sequence is CAIRPNSGRGRQDEQFF. In nucleotides, the CDR3 is TGTGCCATCAGACCCAACTCGGGGCGCGGGAGGCAAGATGAGCAGTTCTTC.

This clonotype has a count of ten or more. V is TRBV13 and J is TRBJ2-3, with D possibly TRBD2 on 5 matching bases. V lost 0 bases, J lost 2 bases, and 9 bases lay in between. This CDR3 has 15 residues. Germline V CDR1 and CDR2: PRHDT, FYEKMQ (reference sequence). CDR3 sequence (DNA): TGTGCCAGCAGCTTAGGGAGGGCGAACACAGATACGCAGTATTTT. Amino acid sequence: CASSLGRANTDTQYF.

V gene TRBV30 combines with J gene TRBJ1-2; D gene ambiguous. This CDR3 comprises 14 residues. CDR1 and CDR2 from the germline V gene are GTSNPN and SVGIG (reference sequence). The V and J ends lost 3 bases and 0 bases respectively, with 11 bases between them. CDR3 amino acids: CAWREKGANYGYTF. DNA of the CDR3: TGTGCCTGGAGAGAGAAGGGTGCTAACTATGGCTACACCTTC.

This clonotype has just a few counts. The chain employs TRBV30 and TRBJ2-1, with 7 positions matching TRBD2. Looked up from germline, CDR1 is GTSNPN and CDR2 is SVGIG (reference sequence). The CDR3 extends over 13 amino acids. V was pared by 4 bases and J by 8 bases, with 8 bases of the junction left unmatched. The CDR3 is CAWMVGGSDEQFF. Written as DNA, the CDR3 is TGTGCCTGGATGGTTGGCGGGAGTGATGAGCAGTTCTTC.